This T cell receptor beta chain is from a study of blood T cell repertoires in COVID-19. Looking at the study overall: Samples representing acute and convalescent COVID-19 were sourced from the United States, Italy and Spain.

The ends lost 6 bases at V and 11 bases at J; junction bases unmatched: 11. Per the germline V gene, CDR1 is MNHEY and CDR2 is SVGAGI. The CDR3 totals 15 residues. Only a few counts were recorded for this clone. Method: immunoSEQ multiplex PCR; TCRdb's copy keeps in-frame clones and lacks some. The sample includes around 160,000 clones, 80% of them seen just once. The chain joins TRBV6-5 to TRBJ1-4, with 11 bases fitting TRBD1. This sequence was found in a man between 40 and 49 years old who had recovered from COVID-19. Material for sequencing was PBMCs or T cells enriched from blood (not recorded which). This CDR3 reads CASSRPGQGGGKLFF. In DNA, the CDR3 is TGTGCCAGCAGCCGACCGGGACAGGGGGGAGGGAAACTGTTTTTT.